A selection of T cell receptor beta chains follows, all from one sample in a study of spatial heterogeneity in lung cancer. Via MiXCR, TCRdb re-called the 5' RACE reads, giving one row per CDR3 protein. The table has some 37,000 distinct CDR3 sequences, approximately 5.2% seen once. Sample: PBMCs, taken at surgery. The receptors come from a female donor with early-stage non-small cell lung cancer. Both conserved end residues are part of each CDR3. Each record gives: V gene, clone size, D gene, J gene, CDR3 DNA, CDR3 protein. A D gene is named only where the DNA matches it firmly. Clone size is not always given. Where it is, it says once, few, many or a class for expanded clones.

V: TRBV20-1; size: many; D: TRBD2; J: TRBJ2-5; DNA: TGCAGTGCTAGAGATTCCGGGGGGGGCCAAGAGACCCAGTACTTC; CDR3: CSARDSGGGQETQYF
V: TRBV2; size: many; D: NA; J: TRBJ2-7; DNA: TGTGCCAGCAGAGTTTCCCGGGACCCTTCTTACGAGCAGTACTTC; CDR3: CASRVSRDPSYEQYF
V: TRBV23-1; size: many; D: NA; J: TRBJ2-7; DNA: TGCGCCAGCAGTCAATCGAGGGACGGATTCTCCTACGAGCAGTACTTC; CDR3: CASSQSRDGFSYEQYF
V: TRBV6-2/TRBV6-3; size: many; D: NA; J: TRBJ2-7; DNA: TGTGCCAGCAGTGTTTATTCCTACGAGCAGTACTTC; CDR3: CASSVYSYEQYF
V: TRBV19; size: many; D: NA; J: TRBJ2-7; DNA: TGTGCCAGTAGTATGGGCAGGAATTACGAGCAGTACTTC; CDR3: CASSMGRNYEQYF
V: TRBV2; size: many; D: TRBD2; J: TRBJ2-7; DNA: TGTGCCAGCAGACTAGCGGTGCGTAACGAGCAGTACTTC; CDR3: CASRLAVRNEQYF
V: TRBV6-2/TRBV6-3; size: many; D: NA; J: TRBJ1-2; DNA: TGTGCCAGCAGTCCCACAGGGTCTAGAGGCTACACCTTC; CDR3: CASSPTGSRGYTF
V: TRBV7-8; size: few; D: NA; J: TRBJ2-7; DNA: TGTGCCGGCGCCACCGGGCGACACCTCGAGCAGTACTTC; CDR3: CAGATGRHLEQYF
V: TRBV27; size: many; D: NA; J: TRBJ2-3; DNA: TGTGCCAGCAGTTCGGGACATTACACAGATACGCAGTATTTT; CDR3: CASSSGHYTDTQYF
V: TRBV3-1; size: NA; D: TRBD1; J: TRBJ2-1; DNA: TGTGCCAGCGAACAGGGGGCAGGGTTCAATGAGCAGTTCTTC; CDR3: CASEQGAGFNEQFF
V: TRBV25-1; size: many; D: NA; J: TRBJ2-3; DNA: TGTGCCAGCGGATCCAGCGCTAGCACAGATACGCAGTATTTT; CDR3: CASGSSASTDTQYF
V: TRBV20-1; size: many; D: NA; J: TRBJ1-5; DNA: TGCAGTGCTAGAGATCCCGGCCAAAGAGTTCAGCCCCAGCATTTT; CDR3: CSARDPGQRVQPQHF
V: TRBV2; size: few; D: TRBD2; J: TRBJ2-1; DNA: TGTGCCTCATGGGCGGGGGGGTACAATGAGCAGTTCTTC; CDR3: CASWAGGYNEQFF
V: TRBV19; size: many; D: NA; J: TRBJ1-5; DNA: TGTGCCAGTTATCCCTCAGGTAGAGGCAATCAGCCCCAGCATTTT; CDR3: CASYPSGRGNQPQHF